The clone carrying this T cell receptor (beta chain) showed up just once. This sample was included in a study of blood T cell repertoires in COVID-19. In the study overall: Specimens from acute and convalescent COVID-19 originated in the United States, Italy and Spain. The analysed material was cDNA or gDNA that came from T cells, B-cell-depleted T cells, or PBMCs.

This CDR3 region has 13 residues. V lost 7 bases, J lost 7 bases, and 3 bases stayed unmatched. Germline V gene sequence: CDR1 SNHLY, CDR2 FYNNEI. Residents of 24 US areas, aged about 18 to 95 years, made up the participants. Participants had their cohort set by participant-reported clinical history. Some clones are missing from TCRdb's copy, which holds only in-frame ones; the method was immunoSEQ multiplex PCR. This sample carries hundreds of thousands of clones, 90% of them seen once, and the ten largest clones take around 4.5%. The TCR was taken from a woman aged 18-30 years with acute COVID-19. The V and J genes are TRBV2 and TRBJ1-4; TRBD1 matches 10 bases. Material for sequencing was PBMCs or T cells enriched from blood (not recorded which). The CDR3 region is CASIGTGAEKLFF. CDR3 nucleotide sequence: TGTGCCAGCATCGGGACAGGGGCTGAAAAACTGTTTTTT.